The entry below gives a single T cell receptor (beta chain) sequence along with its context. Its specificity is not known. These data originate in a study of shared clonotypes between healthy human individuals. Findings of the study overall: Generally, naive subsets came out with larger estimated richness than memory subsets.

The repertoire was sequenced with immunoSEQ multiplex PCR; TCRdb's copy has only in-frame clones and lacks some. The data contain over a million clones, approximately 68% of them singletons. CD4+ cells yielded CD45RA+ naive and CD45RA-negative memory subsets. The sequence came from a man between 18 and 29 years old in good health. What was sequenced was memory CD4+ T cells sorted from blood. As to subset: CD45RA-negative fraction.

This chain's CDR3 is CAWSPRATSGNTIYF. In nucleotides, the CDR3 is TGTGCCTGGAGTCCACGGGCCACCTCTGGAAACACCATATATTTT. The rearrangement uses TRBV30 and TRBJ1-3; no clear D. Germline V CDR1 and CDR2: GTSNPN, SVGIG (reference sequence). The CDR3 has 15 residues. Between the trimmed V and J ends, which lost 2 bases and 0 bases, there was a span of 11 bases.